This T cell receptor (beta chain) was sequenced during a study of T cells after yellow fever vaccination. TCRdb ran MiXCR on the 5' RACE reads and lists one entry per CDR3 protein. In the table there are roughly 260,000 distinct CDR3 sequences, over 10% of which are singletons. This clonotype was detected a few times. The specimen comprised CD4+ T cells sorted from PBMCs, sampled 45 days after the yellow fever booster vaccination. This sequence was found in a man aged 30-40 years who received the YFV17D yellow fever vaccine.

In nucleotides, the CDR3 is TGCGCCAGCAGCGCCTTAGCAGTCAATGAGCAGTTCTTC. The encoded protein is CASSALAVNEQFF. The chain is built from TRBV5-1 and TRBJ2-1; unclear D gene. Germline CDR1 SGHRS, CDR2 YFSETQ. V lost 4 bases and J lost 6, with 11 bases in between. The CDR3 runs 13 residues.